One sample yielded the 26 T cell receptor beta chains listed below, sequenced in a study of blood T cell repertoires in COVID-19 (dated by TCRdb to the early 2020s). The library was obtained by the immunoSEQ multiplex PCR assay. TCRdb limited this immuneACCESS table to in-frame rearrangements with V and J called. A share of clones is missing; checked studies link under half to unresolved V genes, and the rest is unexplained. In all, the sample holds some 58,000 clones, and just over 85% of those were seen once. The ten largest make up 0.9% to 1.5% of the sample. Sequencing was carried out using peripheral blood. These receptors were obtained from a man aged 35-49 years with acute or convalescent COVID-19.

The rearrangement uses TRBV2 and TRBJ1-1; 7 bases map to TRBD1. The germline gives CDR1 SNHLY, CDR2 FYNNEI. The V segment lost 4 bases and the J segment 2 bases; nucleotides outside the gene matches: 4. The CDR3 has 14 amino acids. CDR3 nucleotides: TGTGCCAGCAGTGGACAGGGAGGAAACACTGAAGCTTTCTTT. Amino acids: CASSGQGGNTEAFF.

This sequence joins TRBV6-5 and TRBJ2-3, with TRBD1 matching 10 bases. Trimming took 10 bases from V and 2 from J; bases not matched to a gene: 9. CDR1 MNHEY and CDR2 SVGAGI come from the germline V gene. The CDR3 consists of 15 residues. CDR3 amino acids: CATRTGTGDTDTQYF. CDR3 nucleotide sequence: TGTGCCACCCGGACCGGGACAGGGGACACAGATACGCAGTATTTT.

The CDR3 nucleotides are TGTGCCATCAGTGAGTCGGGGGGGTCTCGAAACACCATATATTTT. Its protein product is CAISESGGSRNTIYF. This rearrangement joins TRBV10-3 to TRBJ1-3, with TRBD1 as a possible D gene (5 bases). CDR3 length: 15 amino acids. Trimming shortened V by 0 bases and J by 5 bases, and 11 bases separated the two germline ends. Per the germline V gene, CDR1 is ENHRY and CDR2 is SYGVKD.

The V gene is TRBV12-3 or TRBV12-4, the J gene TRBJ1-2, with D possibly matching TRBD1 (6 bases). This CDR3 comprises 13 residues. The ends were cut back, 5 bases at V and 4 bases at J, with 11 bases in the middle. The CDR3 DNA follows: TGTGCCAGCAGTCGGACAGAAGCCTATGGCTACACCTTC. Its translation: CASSRTEAYGYTF.

The V and J genes are TRBV29-1 and TRBJ2-5; 7 bases fit TRBD1. The CDR3 spans 14 residues. Germline V lookup: CDR1 SQVTM, CDR2 ANQGSEA. Trimming took 6 bases from V and 2 from J; bases not matched to a gene: 9. CDR3 residues: CSVWGPGQQETQYF. In nucleotides, the CDR3 is TGCAGCGTGTGGGGGCCGGGACAGCAAGAGACCCAGTACTTC.

CDR3 residues: CASSVTGSVTEAFF. DNA of the CDR3: TGTGCCAGCAGCGTAACAGGTAGTGTCACTGAAGCTTTCTTT. V is TRBV9 and J is TRBJ1-1, with a tentative D call TRBD1 (5 bases). Looked up from germline, CDR1 is SGDLS and CDR2 is YYNGEE. V lost 1 base and J lost 4, with 11 bases in between. This CDR3 is built from 14 residues.

This chain joins TRBV19 and TRBJ1-1; D gene unclear. CDR3 length equals 13 residues. Trimming left V 5 bases short and J 4 bases short, with 11 bases between. Germline V lookup: CDR1 LNHDA, CDR2 SQIVND (reference sequence). CDR3 sequence reads: CASSHIIGTEAFF. The CDR3 coding sequence is TGTGCCAGTAGTCATATAATCGGCACTGAAGCTTTCTTT. Together with reference TRBV19 and TRBJ1-1, the CDR3 gives the full variable domain: DGGITQSPKYLFRKEGQNVTLSCEQNLNHDAMYWYRQDPGQGLRLIYYSQIVNDFQKGDIAEGYSVSREKKESFPLTVTSAQKNPTAFYLCASSHIIGTEAFFGQGTRLTVV.

The chain employs TRBV11-3 and TRBJ1-1, with TRBD1 identical over 7 bases. With 5 bases clipped from V and 0 bases from J, the junction kept 12 bases outside the gene matches. CDR1 is SGHNT and CDR2 is YENEEA in the germline V gene. This CDR3 spans 17 amino acids. CDR3 nucleotide sequence: TGTGCCAGCAGCCCCAGACAGGGAAAGGACCTGAACACTGAAGCTTTCTTT. It specifies CASSPRQGKDLNTEAFF.

This clone is medium-sized (0.01 to 0.1%) by share. The chain combines TRBV13 with TRBJ2-7, with D tentatively TRBD2 (5 bases). The CDR3 extends over 16 amino acids. Germline CDR1 is PRHDT and CDR2 is FYEKMQ (reference sequence). V lost 1 base and J lost 2, with 15 bases in between. CDR3 region: CASSLDAEAPTYEQYF. The CDR3 DNA follows: TGTGCCAGCAGCTTAGATGCGGAGGCCCCTACCTACGAGCAGTACTTC. The full variable domain, with the rest looked up from reference TRBV13 and TRBJ2-7, is AAGVIQSPRHLIKEKRETATLKCYPIPRHDTVYWYQQGPGQDPQFLISFYEKMQSDKGSIPDRFSAQQFSDYHSELNMSSLELGDSALYFCASSLDAEAPTYEQYFGPGTRLTVT.

The V and J genes are TRBV6-4 and TRBJ2-2, with D unclear. Germline V lookup: CDR1 MRHNA, CDR2 SNTAGT. This CDR3 region has 12 residues. Trimming shortened V by 4 bases and J by 6 bases, and 6 bases separated the two germline ends. The CDR3 DNA sequence: TGTGCCAGCAGTGGCCCAGCCGGGGAGCTGTTTTTT. It encodes CASSGPAGELFF.

This clone was seen a handful of times. This sequence joins TRBV7-2 and TRBJ2-4, with a possible D match to TRBD2 (7 bases). Trimming cost V 4 bases and J 0 bases, with 13 bases left between them. There are 16 residues in the CDR3. The germline CDR1 and CDR2 sequences are SGHTA and FQGNSA. The chain's CDR3 is CASSWGGGLAKNIQYF. The DNA of the CDR3 is TGTGCCAGCAGCTGGGGGGGCGGGTTAGCCAAAAACATTCAGTACTTC.

The chain carries TRBV20-1 and TRBJ1-2; 12 bases are shared with TRBD1. The CDR3 covers 14 residues. The germline V gene encodes CDR1 DFQATT and CDR2 SNEGSKA (reference sequence). V shed 6 bases, J shed 7 bases, and the junction held 9 bases outside the gene matches. CDR3: CSASRGQGASGYTF. The CDR3 region has the DNA TGCAGTGCGAGTAGGGGACAGGGGGCGTCTGGCTACACCTTC.

V and J are TRBV30 and TRBJ1-1, with D uncertain. V gave up 4 bases and J gave up 1 base, with 19 bases separating them. The CDR3 contains 16 residues. Germline V gene data show CDR1 as GTSNPN and CDR2 as SVGIG (reference sequence). DNA of the CDR3: TGTGCCTGGACCCCTACCTGGGTTAGCGAGAACACTGAAGCTTTCTTT. It yields the protein CAWTPTWVSENTEAFF.

The rearrangement links TRBV4-1 to TRBJ1-4, with a weak D call TRBD1 (6 bases). The CDR3 consists of 14 residues. Trimming took off 6 bases at V and 6 bases at J, with 14 bases between the two ends. Germline CDR1 MGHRA, CDR2 YSYEKL. CDR3 loop: CASRLAGADEKLFF. The CDR3 region has the DNA TGCGCCAGCAGACTCGCAGGGGCGGATGAAAAACTGTTTTTT.

This chain joins TRBV3-1 (or the pseudogene TRBV3-2) and TRBJ2-3; 8 bases map to TRBD2. Trimming cost V 1 base and J 6 bases; bases outside gene matches: 6. The CDR3 is 15 residues long. From germline, CDR1 is LGHDT and CDR2 YNNKEL (reference sequence). The CDR3 nucleotides are TGTGCCAGCAGCCAAGCGGGGGGGCCGAGGGATACGCAGTATTTT. Its protein is CASSQAGGPRDTQYF.

The rearrangement joins TRBV6-5 to TRBJ1-3, with 8 positions matching TRBD1. The CDR3 consists of 14 residues. From germline, CDR1 is MNHEY and CDR2 SVGAGI. V lost 5 bases, J lost 4 bases, and 4 bases stayed unmatched. CDR3 sequence reads: CASSQDREGNTIYF. CDR3 DNA sequence: TGTGCCAGCAGTCAGGACAGGGAGGGAAACACCATATATTTT.

The chain carries TRBV10-3 and TRBJ1-2, with 9 bases lining up with TRBD1. Germline CDR1 and CDR2: ENHRY and SYGVKD. The V and J ends lost 8 bases and 4 bases, in that order; junction bases with no gene match: 5. The length of the CDR3 is 13 residues. The CDR3 spells CAIPWDRAYGYTF. The DNA for the CDR3 is TGTGCCATCCCCTGGGACAGGGCCTATGGCTACACCTTC.

The chain has TRBV6-6 and TRBJ1-2; tentative D call: TRBD1 (5 bases). There are 13 residues in the CDR3. Per the germline V gene, CDR1 is MNHNY and CDR2 is SVGAGI (reference sequence). The V end was cut by 8 bases, the J end by 5 bases, with 15 bases between. CDR3 sequence: CASALHGGYGYTF. DNA for the CDR3: TGTGCCAGCGCCCTCCATGGGGGGTATGGCTACACCTTC.

The rearrangement links TRBV2 to TRBJ1-5; 11 bases are shared with TRBD1. CDR1 SNHLY and CDR2 FYNNEI come from the germline V gene. The V segment lost 9 bases and the J segment 11 bases; nucleotides outside the gene matches: 9. The CDR3 extends over 13 amino acids. CDR3 DNA sequence: TGTGCCAGGGGACAGGGGGGAATTGCAGCCCAGCATTTT. Its translation: CARGQGGIAAQHF.

The V call is TRBV30, the J call TRBJ1-1; D is undetermined. V shed 2 bases and J shed 8 bases, with 15 bases lying between them. The CDR3 has 13 residues. The germline V gene has CDR1 GTSNPN and CDR2 SVGIG (reference sequence). Here the CDR3 reads CAWSRTDSQEAFF. The CDR3 bases are TGTGCCTGGAGTCGAACGGACTCCCAAGAAGCTTTCTTT.

CDR3 bases: TGTGCCAGCAGTTCCCACGGGAATCGGATTGAGCAGTTCTTC. It is translated as CASSSHGNRIEQFF. This chain joins TRBV6-5 and TRBJ2-1, with D perhaps TRBD2 (5 bases). Trimming took 4 bases from V and 9 from J, leaving 16 bases between them. The CDR3 sequence is 14 residues long. Germline loops: CDR1 MNHEY, CDR2 SVGAGI.

This clone was seen a handful of times. The same CDR3 also results from other DNA sequences found in this sample. The V call is TRBV5-1, the J call TRBJ2-3; 11 positions match TRBD2. Germline CDR1 and CDR2: SGHRS and YFSETQ. Trimming at V came to 3 bases and at J to 4 bases, leaving 4 bases not matched to a gene. The length of the CDR3 is 15 residues. The CDR3 region has the DNA TGCGCCAGCAGCTCACTAGCGGGGGATGCAGATACGCAGTATTTT. This codes for CASSSLAGDADTQYF.

V gene TRBV5-4 combines with J gene TRBJ1-2; D perhaps matches TRBD1 (6 bases). The ends were cut back, 0 bases at V and 8 bases at J, with 14 bases in the middle. This CDR3 region has 14 residues. Looked up from germline, CDR1 is SGHNT and CDR2 is YYREEE (reference sequence). The CDR3 protein is CASSLVQGLRGYTF. In DNA form, the CDR3 reads TGTGCCAGCAGCTTGGTACAGGGTCTAAGAGGCTACACCTTC.

This clone appeared once. The rearrangement uses TRBV30 and TRBJ1-4; D is perhaps TRBD1 (5 bases). This CDR3 has 17 amino acids. From germline, CDR1 is GTSNPN and CDR2 SVGIG (reference sequence). V dropped 0 bases and J dropped 2 bases, with 16 bases sitting between them. CDR3 protein: CAWSVPGVHTTNEKLFF. The CDR3 bases are TGTGCCTGGAGTGTACCGGGGGTTCATACGACTAATGAAAAACTGTTTTTT.

This clone occurred once. DNA for the CDR3: TGTGCCAGCAGTCAGCGGGACAGGGGTTCCCATGAGCAGTTCTTC. The encoded protein is CASSQRDRGSHEQFF. V usage is TRBV6-5 and J usage is TRBJ2-1; 10 bases are a match to TRBD1. From germline, CDR1 is MNHEY and CDR2 SVGAGI. This CDR3 comprises 15 residues. Trimming cost V 5 bases and J 8 bases; bases outside gene matches: 9.

This sequence joins TRBV5-8 and TRBJ1-2; D might be TRBD1 (5 bases). Germline CDR1 is SGHTS and CDR2 is YDEGEE. The CDR3 loop spans 13 amino acids. V was clipped by 4 bases and J by 7 bases, with 14 bases between them. The CDR3 is CASSLTGGGGYTF. CDR3 in DNA: TGTGCCAGCAGCCTAACAGGTGGCGGTGGCTACACCTTC.